One sample yielded the 15 T cell receptor beta chains listed below, sequenced in a study of T cells in Graves' hyperthyroidism and ophthalmopathy. TCR beta CDR3 regions were amplified from RNA. The HTBI set primed first-round TCR CDR3 RT-PCR. TCRdb re-derived calls from the multiplex PCR reads in MiXCR, one entry per CDR3 protein. Of 500,000 to 600,000 distinct CDR3 sequences listed, around 15% are singletons. The sequenced sample was blood. The receptors were sampled from a woman aged 18 to 35 with Graves' hyperthyroidism.

This chain joins TRBV29-1 and TRBJ2-5; 9 bases map to TRBD1. From germline, CDR1 is SQVTM and CDR2 ANQGSEA. With V trimmed by 6 bases and J by 6 bases, 5 bases remained unmatched. This CDR3 region has 12 residues. As DNA, the CDR3 is TGCAGCGTGGGACAGGGTTGGAAGACCCAGTACTTC. Translation: CSVGQGWKTQYF.

This clonotype showed up just a few times. V and J are TRBV7-2 and TRBJ2-1; maybe TRBD1 (5 bases). This CDR3 is 15 amino acids long. The ends were cut back, 2 bases at V and 6 bases at J, with 14 bases in the middle. Germline V CDR1 and CDR2: SGHTA, FQGNSA. The CDR3 DNA reads TGTGCCAGCAGCTTAACGGTGCCAGGGATCAATGAGCAGTTCTTC. It translates to CASSLTVPGINEQFF.

The rearrangement uses TRBV20-1 and TRBJ2-5; D perhaps matches TRBD1 (5 bases). This CDR3 contains 12 residues. V was clipped by 1 base and J by 7 bases, with 10 bases between them. Germline V gene lookup returns CDR1 DFQATT and CDR2 SNEGSKA (reference sequence). The CDR3 loop reads CSARGGRGTQYF. CDR3 coding DNA: TGCAGTGCTAGAGGTGGTAGGGGGACCCAGTACTTC.

On this clonotype itself: The junction differs from germline at one of its ends, possibly a read error. The V gene is TRBV28, the J gene TRBJ2-2, with 7 bases that match TRBD1. The germline V gene has CDR1 MDHEN and CDR2 SYDVKM. The CDR3 contains 14 residues. The CDR3 DNA follows: TGTGTCAGCAGTATCATACAGGGGACCGGGGAGCTGTTTTTT. Protein product: CVSSIIQGTGELFF.

This clonotype has a count of ten or more. V usage is TRBV2 and J usage is TRBJ1-1; D not certain. With 3 bases removed from V and 1 base from J, the gap between germline ends came to 12 bases. The CDR3 spans 15 residues. The germline V gene has CDR1 SNHLY and CDR2 FYNNEI. This CDR3 is CASSEDEQANTEAFF. CDR3 DNA: TGTGCCAGCAGTGAGGACGAACAAGCGAACACTGAAGCTTTCTTT.

This clonotype was seen repeatedly, ten times or more. The V call is TRBV6-1, the J call TRBJ1-4, with D unclear. V was shortened by 5 bases and J by 2 bases, with 12 bases between the two germline ends. Germline V CDR1 and CDR2: MNHNS, SASEGT. The CDR3 contains 15 residues. The CDR3 sequence: CASSSDVGTNEKLFF. CDR3 DNA sequence: TGTGCCAGCAGTTCGGACGTTGGGACTAATGAAAAACTGTTTTTT.

With regard to this clonotype: Being one base from a much bigger clone, this may be a read error. The chain couples TRBV7-2 to TRBJ2-5; tentatively, D is TRBD2 (5 bases). CDR3 size: 15 residues. Germline V gives CDR1 SGHTA, CDR2 FQGNSA. The CDR3 loop reads CPSSLYPATGETQYF. CDR3 nucleotide sequence: TGTCCCAGCAGCTTATATCCAGCTACGGGGGAGACCCAGTACTTC.

This clonotype was observed a few times. The chain joins TRBV5-1 to TRBJ2-5; the D gene is possibly TRBD2 (5 bases). Trimming took 0 bases from V and 4 from J, leaving 10 bases between them. The CDR3 is 14 residues long. Germline V gives CDR1 SGHRS, CDR2 YFSETQ. The CDR3: CASSLERVGETQYF. The CDR3 DNA reads TGCGCCAGCAGCTTGGAGAGGGTAGGAGAGACCCAGTACTTC.

V gene TRBV18 combines with J gene TRBJ1-6; D is perhaps TRBD1 (5 bases). The ends were cut back, 2 bases at V and 9 bases at J, with 14 bases in the middle. Germline V gene lookup returns CDR1 KGHSH and CDR2 LQKENI. The CDR3 is made up of 15 amino acids. CDR3 in DNA: TGTGCCAGCTCACCAAGCCAGGAGGGGATTTCACCCCTCCACTTT. Protein product: CASSPSQEGISPLHF.

The table lists this clonotype with a few counts. The chain employs TRBV7-9 and TRBJ2-7, with D unclear. V dropped 1 base and J dropped 1 base, with 5 bases sitting between them. This CDR3 contains 13 residues. Germline V CDR1 and CDR2: SEHNR, FQNEAQ (reference sequence). The CDR3 region is CASSLVPSYEQYF. DNA for the CDR3: TGTGCCAGCAGCTTAGTACCTTCCTACGAGCAGTACTTC.

The chain carries TRBV5-1 and TRBJ2-1; TRBD2 aligns across 7 bases. This CDR3 region has 15 residues. The ends lost 6 bases at V and 7 bases at J; junction bases unmatched: 13. Per germline, CDR1 SGHRS and CDR2 YFSETQ. CDR3 DNA: TGCGCCAGCACCCCGATATGGGAGGGCGGGAATGAGCAGTTCTTC. The encoded protein is CASTPIWEGGNEQFF.

This clonotype was found a few times. The chain combines TRBV11-2 with TRBJ2-7; D may correspond to TRBD1 or TRBD2 (6 bases each). Trimming removed 1 base at V and 2 bases at J, with 18 bases between. CDR3 length: 17 amino acids. Germline V gene sequence: CDR1 SGHAT, CDR2 FQNNGV. The CDR3 spells CASSLGGIGGGPYEQYF. The DNA of the CDR3 is TGTGCCAGCAGCTTAGGTGGGATAGGGGGAGGCCCCTACGAGCAGTACTTC.

This clonotype occurred a few times. J is TRBJ1-5 and V is TRBV20-1; 8 nucleotides agree with TRBD1. Trimming removed 5 bases from V and 1 base from J; junction bases left unmatched: 13. The CDR3 runs to 17 residues. The germline CDR1 and CDR2 sequences are DFQATT and SNEGSKA (reference sequence). The DNA of the CDR3 is TGCAGTGCTTCTCCTCCCCAGGGGGCGCGAAGCAATCAGCCCCAGCATTTT. It is translated as CSASPPQGARSNQPQHF.

To note about this clonotype: The junction departs from germline at one end; a sequencing error may be responsible. The gene calls are TRBV19 and TRBJ1-3; perhaps TRBD1 as D (5 bases). Germline-derived CDR1 and CDR2 are LNHDA and SQIVND (reference sequence). The CDR3 contains 13 residues. The DNA for the CDR3 is TGTGCCAGTAGTATCGGGGGAGGAAACACCATACATTTT. Translation: CASSIGGGNTIHF. The whole variable domain, filled in from reference TRBV19 and TRBJ1-3, reads DGGITQSPKYLFRKEGQNVTLSCEQNLNHDAMYWYRQDPGQGLRLIYYSQIVNDFQKGDIAEGYSVSREKKESFPLTVTSAQKNPTAFYLCASSIGGGNTIHFGEGSWLTVV.

This clonotype was seen ten or more times. This chain uses TRBV30 with TRBJ2-1; tentatively, D is TRBD1 (5 bases). Trimming cost V 2 bases and J 5 bases, with 7 bases left between them. Germline CDR1 reads GTSNPN; CDR2 reads SVGIG (reference sequence). The CDR3 runs to 12 residues. The CDR3 spells CAWSPDNNEQFF. CDR3 in DNA: TGTGCCTGGAGTCCGGACAACAATGAGCAGTTCTTC.